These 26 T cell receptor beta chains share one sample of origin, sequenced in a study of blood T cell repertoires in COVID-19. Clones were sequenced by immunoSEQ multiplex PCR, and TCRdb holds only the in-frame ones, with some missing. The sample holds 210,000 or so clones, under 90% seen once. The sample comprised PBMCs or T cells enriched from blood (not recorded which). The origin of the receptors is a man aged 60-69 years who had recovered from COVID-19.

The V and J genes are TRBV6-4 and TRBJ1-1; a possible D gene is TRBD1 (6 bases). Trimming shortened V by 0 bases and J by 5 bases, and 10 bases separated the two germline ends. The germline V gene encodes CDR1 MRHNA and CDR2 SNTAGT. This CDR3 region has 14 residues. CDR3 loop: CASSDSAGETEAFF. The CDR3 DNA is TGTGCCAGCAGTGACTCCGCAGGGGAAACTGAAGCTTTCTTT.

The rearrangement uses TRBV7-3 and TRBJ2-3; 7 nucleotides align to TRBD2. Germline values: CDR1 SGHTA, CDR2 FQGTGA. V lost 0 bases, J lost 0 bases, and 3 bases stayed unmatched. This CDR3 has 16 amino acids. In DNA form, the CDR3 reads TGTGCCAGCAGCTTAACCGGGACTATTAGCACAGATACGCAGTATTTT. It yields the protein CASSLTGTISTDTQYF.

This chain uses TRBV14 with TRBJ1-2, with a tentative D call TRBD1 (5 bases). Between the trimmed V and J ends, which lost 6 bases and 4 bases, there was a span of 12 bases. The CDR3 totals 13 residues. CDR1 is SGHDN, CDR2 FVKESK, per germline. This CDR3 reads CASSRDRLYGYTF. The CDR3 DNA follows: TGTGCCAGCAGTCGCGACAGACTCTATGGCTACACCTTC.

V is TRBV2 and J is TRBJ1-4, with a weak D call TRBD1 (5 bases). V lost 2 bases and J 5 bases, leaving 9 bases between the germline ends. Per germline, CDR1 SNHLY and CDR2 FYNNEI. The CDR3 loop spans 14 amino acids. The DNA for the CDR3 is TGTGCCAGCAGTGAACTTGGGGGGAATGAAAAACTGTTTTTT. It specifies CASSELGGNEKLFF.

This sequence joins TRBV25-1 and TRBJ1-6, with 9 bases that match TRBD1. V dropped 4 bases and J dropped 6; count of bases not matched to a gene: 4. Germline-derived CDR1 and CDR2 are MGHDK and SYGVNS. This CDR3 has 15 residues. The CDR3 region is CASSGGQGGNSPLHF. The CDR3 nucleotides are TGTGCCAGCAGTGGGGGACAGGGAGGTAATTCACCCCTCCACTTT.

The CDR3 reads CAWTTGSKANTGELFF. In DNA form, the CDR3 reads TGTGCCTGGACTACAGGGTCGAAGGCCAACACCGGGGAGCTGTTTTTT. The rearrangement uses TRBV30 and TRBJ2-2, with D perhaps TRBD1 (6 bases). Germline-derived CDR1 and CDR2 are GTSNPN and SVGIG (reference sequence). This CDR3 region has 16 residues. Trimming shortened V by 4 bases and J by 2 bases, and 17 bases separated the two germline ends.

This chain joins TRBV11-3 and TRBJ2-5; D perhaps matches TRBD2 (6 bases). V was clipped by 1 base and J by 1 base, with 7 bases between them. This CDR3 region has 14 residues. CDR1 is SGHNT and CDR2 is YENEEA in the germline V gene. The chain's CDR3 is CASSLAGGQETQYF. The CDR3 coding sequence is TGTGCCAGCAGCTTAGCCGGGGGCCAAGAGACCCAGTACTTC.

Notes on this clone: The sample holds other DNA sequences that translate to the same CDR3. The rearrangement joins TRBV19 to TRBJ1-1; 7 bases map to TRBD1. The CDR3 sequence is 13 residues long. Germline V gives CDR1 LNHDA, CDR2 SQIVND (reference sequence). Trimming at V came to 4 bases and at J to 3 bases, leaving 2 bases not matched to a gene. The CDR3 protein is CASSTTGDTEAFF. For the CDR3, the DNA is TGTGCCAGTAGTACTACAGGGGACACTGAAGCTTTCTTT.

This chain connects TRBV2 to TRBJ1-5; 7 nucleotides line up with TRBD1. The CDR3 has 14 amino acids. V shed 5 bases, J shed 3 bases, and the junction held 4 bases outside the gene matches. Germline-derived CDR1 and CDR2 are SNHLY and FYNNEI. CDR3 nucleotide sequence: TGTGCCAGCAGTTTAACAGGGGCCAATCAGCCCCAGCATTTT. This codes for CASSLTGANQPQHF.

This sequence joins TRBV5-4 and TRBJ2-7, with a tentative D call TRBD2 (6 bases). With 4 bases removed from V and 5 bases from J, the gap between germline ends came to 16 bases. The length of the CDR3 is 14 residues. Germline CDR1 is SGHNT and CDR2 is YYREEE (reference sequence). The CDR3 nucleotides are TGTGCCAGCAGCCCAGGATCGGAGGGGCACGAGCAGTACTTC. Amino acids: CASSPGSEGHEQYF.

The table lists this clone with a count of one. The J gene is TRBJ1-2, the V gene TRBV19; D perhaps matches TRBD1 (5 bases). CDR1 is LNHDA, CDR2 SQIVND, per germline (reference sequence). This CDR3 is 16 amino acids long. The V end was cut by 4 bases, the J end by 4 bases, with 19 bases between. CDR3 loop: CASSSMGHGQTYGYTF. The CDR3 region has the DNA TGTGCCAGTAGTAGTATGGGGCACGGGCAGACCTATGGCTACACCTTC.

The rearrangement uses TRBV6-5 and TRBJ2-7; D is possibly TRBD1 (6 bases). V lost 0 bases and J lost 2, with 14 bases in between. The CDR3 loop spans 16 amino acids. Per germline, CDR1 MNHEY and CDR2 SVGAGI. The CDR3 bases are TGTGCCAGCAGTTACTCGTCGGCAGGGGTGACCTACGAGCAGTACTTC. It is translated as CASSYSSAGVTYEQYF.

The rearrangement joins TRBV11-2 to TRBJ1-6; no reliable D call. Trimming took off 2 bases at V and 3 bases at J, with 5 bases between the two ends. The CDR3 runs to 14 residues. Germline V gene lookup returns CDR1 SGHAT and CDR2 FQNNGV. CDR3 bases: TGTGCCAGCAGCTTACAGGTCTATAATTCACCCCTCCACTTT. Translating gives CASSLQVYNSPLHF.

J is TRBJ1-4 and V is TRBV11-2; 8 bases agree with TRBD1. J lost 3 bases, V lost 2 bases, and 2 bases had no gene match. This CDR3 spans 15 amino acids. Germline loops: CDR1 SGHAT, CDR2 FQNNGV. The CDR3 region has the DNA TGTGCCAGCAGCTTACAGGGGGCTTCTAATGAAAAACTGTTTTTT. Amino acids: CASSLQGASNEKLFF.

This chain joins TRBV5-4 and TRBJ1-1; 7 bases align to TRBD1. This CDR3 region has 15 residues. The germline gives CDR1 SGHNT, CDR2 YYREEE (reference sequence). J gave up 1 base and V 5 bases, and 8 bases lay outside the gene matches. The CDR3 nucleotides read TGTGCCAGCAGAACAGGGGCCAATGGGAACACTGAAGCTTTCTTT. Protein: CASRTGANGNTEAFF.

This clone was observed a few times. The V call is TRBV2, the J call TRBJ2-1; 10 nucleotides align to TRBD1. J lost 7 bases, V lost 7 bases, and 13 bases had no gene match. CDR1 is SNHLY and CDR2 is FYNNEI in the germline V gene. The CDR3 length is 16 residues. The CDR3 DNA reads TGTGCCAGCAAGGGACAGGGGTCGCCGTCGAAAAATGAGCAGTTCTTC. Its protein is CASKGQGSPSKNEQFF.

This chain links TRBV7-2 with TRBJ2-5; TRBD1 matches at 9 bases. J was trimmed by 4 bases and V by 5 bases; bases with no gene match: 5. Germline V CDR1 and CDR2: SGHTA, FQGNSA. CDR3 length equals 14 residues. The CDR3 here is CASSETGGLETQYF. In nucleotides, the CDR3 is TGTGCCAGCAGCGAGACAGGGGGGTTAGAGACCCAGTACTTC.

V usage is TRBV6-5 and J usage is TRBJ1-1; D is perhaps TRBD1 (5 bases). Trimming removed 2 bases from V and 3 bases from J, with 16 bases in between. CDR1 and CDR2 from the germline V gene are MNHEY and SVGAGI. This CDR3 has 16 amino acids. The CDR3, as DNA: TGTGCCAGCAGTTACGGGGGGAGCGCAGTTTACACTGAAGCTTTCTTT. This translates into CASSYGGSAVYTEAFF.

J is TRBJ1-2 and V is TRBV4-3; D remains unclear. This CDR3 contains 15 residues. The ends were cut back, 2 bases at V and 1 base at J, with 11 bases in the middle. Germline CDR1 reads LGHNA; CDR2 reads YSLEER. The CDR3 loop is CASSQSNTVNYGYTF. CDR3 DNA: TGCGCCAGCAGCCAATCGAATACAGTTAACTATGGCTACACCTTC.

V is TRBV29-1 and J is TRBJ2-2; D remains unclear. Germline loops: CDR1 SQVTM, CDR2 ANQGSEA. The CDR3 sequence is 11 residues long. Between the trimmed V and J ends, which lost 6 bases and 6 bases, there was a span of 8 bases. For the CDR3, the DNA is TGCAGCGTCCTTCGCGCCGGGGAGCTGTTTTTT. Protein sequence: CSVLRAGELFF.

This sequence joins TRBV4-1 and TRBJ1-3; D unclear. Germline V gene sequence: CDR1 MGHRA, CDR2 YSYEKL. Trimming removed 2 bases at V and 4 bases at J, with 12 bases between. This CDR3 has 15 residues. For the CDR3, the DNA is TGCGCCAGCAGCCAAAACGCCCGGGAAGGAAACACCATATATTTT. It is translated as CASSQNAREGNTIYF.

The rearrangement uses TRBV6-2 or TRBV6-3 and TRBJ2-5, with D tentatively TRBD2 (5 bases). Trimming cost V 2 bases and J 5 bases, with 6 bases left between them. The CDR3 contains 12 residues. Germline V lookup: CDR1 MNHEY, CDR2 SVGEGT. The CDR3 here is CASSYREETQYF. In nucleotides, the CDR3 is TGTGCCAGCAGTTACAGGGAGGAGACCCAGTACTTC.

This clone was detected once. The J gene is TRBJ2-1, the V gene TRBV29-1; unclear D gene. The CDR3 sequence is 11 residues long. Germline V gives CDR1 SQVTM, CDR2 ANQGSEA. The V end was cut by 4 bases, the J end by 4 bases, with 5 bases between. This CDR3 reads CSVVVYNEQFF. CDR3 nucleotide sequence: TGCAGCGTTGTAGTTTACAATGAGCAGTTCTTC.

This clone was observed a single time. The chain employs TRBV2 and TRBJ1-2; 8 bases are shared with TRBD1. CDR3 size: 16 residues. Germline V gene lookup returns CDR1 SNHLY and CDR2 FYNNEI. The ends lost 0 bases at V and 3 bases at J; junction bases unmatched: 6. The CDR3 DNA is TGTGCCAGCAGTGAAGCGGGGACAGGAGTTTACTATGGCTACACCTTC. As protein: CASSEAGTGVYYGYTF.

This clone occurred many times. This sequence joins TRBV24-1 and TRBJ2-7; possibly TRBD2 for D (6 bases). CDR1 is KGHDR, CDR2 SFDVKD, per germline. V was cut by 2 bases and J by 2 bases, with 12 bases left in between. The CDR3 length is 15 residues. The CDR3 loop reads CATSDSRGTPYEQYF. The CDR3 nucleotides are TGTGCCACCAGTGATTCGCGGGGTACACCCTACGAGCAGTACTTC.

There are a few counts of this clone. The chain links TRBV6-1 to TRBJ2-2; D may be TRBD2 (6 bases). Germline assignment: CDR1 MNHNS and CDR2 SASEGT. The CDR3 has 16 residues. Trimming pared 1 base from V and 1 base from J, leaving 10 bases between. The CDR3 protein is CASSEGGRGNTGELFF. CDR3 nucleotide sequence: TGTGCCAGCAGTGAAGGTGGGCGGGGGAACACCGGGGAGCTGTTTTTT.